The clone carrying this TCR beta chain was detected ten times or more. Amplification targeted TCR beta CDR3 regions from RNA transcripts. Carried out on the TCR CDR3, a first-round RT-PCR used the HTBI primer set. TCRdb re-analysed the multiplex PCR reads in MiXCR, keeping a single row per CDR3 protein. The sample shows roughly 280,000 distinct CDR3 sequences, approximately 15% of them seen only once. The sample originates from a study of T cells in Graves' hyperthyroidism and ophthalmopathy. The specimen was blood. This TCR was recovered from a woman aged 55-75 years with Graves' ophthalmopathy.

CDR3 amino acids: CASSPPGQRTDTQYF. CDR3 nucleotide sequence: TGTGCCAGCTCACCACCGGGACAGCGCACAGATACGCAGTATTTT. The rearrangement links TRBV18 to TRBJ2-3, with TRBD1 identical over 7 bases. The CDR3 consists of 15 residues. CDR1 and CDR2 (germline): KGHSH, LQKENI. V dropped 0 bases and J dropped 1; count of bases not matched to a gene: 1.